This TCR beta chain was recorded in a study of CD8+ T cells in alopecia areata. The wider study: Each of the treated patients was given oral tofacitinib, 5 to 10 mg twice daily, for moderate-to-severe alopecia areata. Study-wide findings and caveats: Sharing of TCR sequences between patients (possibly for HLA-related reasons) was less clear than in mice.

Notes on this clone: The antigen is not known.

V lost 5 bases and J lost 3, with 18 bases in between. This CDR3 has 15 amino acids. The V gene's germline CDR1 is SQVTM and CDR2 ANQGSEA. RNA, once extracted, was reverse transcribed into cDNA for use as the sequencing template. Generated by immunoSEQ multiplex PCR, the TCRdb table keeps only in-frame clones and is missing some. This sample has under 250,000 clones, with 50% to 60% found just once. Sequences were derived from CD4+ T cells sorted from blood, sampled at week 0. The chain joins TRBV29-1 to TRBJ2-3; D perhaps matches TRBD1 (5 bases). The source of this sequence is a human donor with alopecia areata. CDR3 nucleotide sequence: TGCAGCGTTCGTGTGGGGTCTAAGGGGACAGATACGCAGTATTTT. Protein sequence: CSVRVGSKGTDTQYF.